Below are 28 T cell receptor beta chains sequenced from a single sample in a study of regulatory T cells in long-lasting Graves disease. Combining iRepertoire HTBI primers with Arm-PCR of CDR3 regions, the authors built TCR beta libraries. TCRdb called the multiplex PCR reads again in MiXCR, with one record for every CDR3 protein. This table holds around 400,000 distinct CDR3 sequences, 15% to 17% found once. The time point here: newly diagnosed GD, antithyroid drugs for less than 3 months. The TCR library used RNA extracted from PBMCs. The material was peripheral blood mononuclear cells (PBMCs), obtained at new diagnosis, from a patient treated with antithyroid drugs. The receptors come from a female donor with Graves disease.

This clonotype was counted ten times or more. J is TRBJ2-5 and V is TRBV12-3 or TRBV12-4; D might be TRBD1 or TRBD2, each matching 5 bases. This CDR3 has 11 residues. V was trimmed by 5 bases and J by 7 bases, leaving 8 bases between them. CDR3 nucleotide sequence: TGTGCCAGCAGTAGAGGGGCGACCCAGTACTTC. It encodes CASSRGATQYF.

This chain uses TRBV20-1 with TRBJ1-5, with D possibly matching TRBD1 (5 bases). Per the germline V gene, CDR1 is DFQATT and CDR2 is SNEGSKA (reference sequence). The CDR3 spans 12 residues. V dropped 3 bases and J dropped 9 bases, with 12 bases sitting between them. As DNA, the CDR3 is TGCAGTGCTAGGGCCGGGGGGGGGCCCCAGCATTTT. Translation: CSARAGGGPQHF.

This clonotype was picked up many times. The chain employs TRBV28 and TRBJ2-2; 9 bases align to TRBD1. The length of the CDR3 is 16 residues. Germline CDR1 reads MDHEN; CDR2 reads SYDVKM. J lost 5 bases, V lost 7 bases, and 11 bases had no gene match. DNA for the CDR3: TGTGCCAGCACCTCGTCCGGGACAGGGTTGACCGGGGAGCTGTTTTTT. It is translated as CASTSSGTGLTGELFF.

This clonotype has a count of ten or more. This CDR3 reads CASSRTSNRADTQYF. The CDR3 nucleotides are TGTGCCAGCAGTCGGACTAGCAATCGGGCAGATACGCAGTATTTT. The rearrangement uses TRBV12-3 or TRBV12-4 and TRBJ2-3; 8 nucleotides match TRBD2. The CDR3 loop spans 15 amino acids. The junction had 8 bases not matched to a gene; V was cut back by 5 bases and J by 4 bases.

This clonotype was seen a few times. This chain connects TRBV2 to TRBJ1-6; no clear D gene. Trimming shortened V by 8 bases and J by 0 bases, and 8 bases separated the two germline ends. CDR3 length equals 14 residues. The germline V gene has CDR1 SNHLY and CDR2 FYNNEI. The CDR3 sequence is CASFPVSYNSPLHF. Here the CDR3 DNA reads TGTGCCAGCTTCCCAGTCTCCTATAATTCACCCCTCCACTTT.

Notes on this clonotype: A far larger clone is one nucleotide away, so this likely arose from a read error. For the CDR3, the DNA is TGTGCCAGCAGCTTATCCGGTCCATTCACTGAAGCTCTCTTT. Protein: CASSLSGPFTEALF. The J gene is TRBJ1-1, the V gene TRBV11-1, with D uncertain. Germline CDR1 is SGHAT and CDR2 is FQDESV (reference sequence). The CDR3 consists of 14 residues.

This clonotype has a handful of counts. CDR3 sequence: CASSLDTDPTYGYTF. The CDR3 DNA is TGTGCCAGTAGTCTCGACACTGATCCGACCTATGGCTACACCTTC. This chain joins TRBV19 and TRBJ1-2; D gene unclear. V lost 5 bases and J 4 bases, leaving 17 bases between the germline ends. The CDR3 contains 15 residues. Germline CDR1 and CDR2: LNHDA and SQIVND (reference sequence).

Ten or more counts support this clonotype. The chain is built from TRBV18 and TRBJ1-1; possible D gene TRBD1, 6 bases. Trimming left V 6 bases short and J 5 bases short, with 13 bases between. From germline, CDR1 is KGHSH and CDR2 LQKENI. The CDR3 runs 13 residues. The CDR3 region has the DNA TGTGCCAGCTCCGAGGGGGAGGAAACTGAAGCTTTCTTT. Translation gives CASSEGEETEAFF.

This rearrangement joins TRBV3-1 to TRBJ2-5; D may be TRBD1 (7 bases). The V gene's germline CDR1 is LGHDT and CDR2 YNNKEL (reference sequence). This CDR3 has 13 residues. The germline V and J ends were trimmed by 4 bases and 3 bases, with 9 bases remaining between them. The CDR3 DNA follows: TGTGCCAGCAGCCGCAGGGGGGAAGAGACCCAGTACTTC. It encodes CASSRRGEETQYF.

A few counts support this clonotype. The genes are TRBV9 and TRBJ1-2; possibly TRBD1 for D (5 bases). This CDR3 contains 17 residues. V was cut by 3 bases and J by 4 bases, with 22 bases left in between. From germline, CDR1 is SGDLS and CDR2 YYNGEE. CDR3 sequence reads: CASSAPGLLHRLYGYTF. CDR3 nucleotide sequence: TGTGCCAGCAGCGCCCCGGGACTGCTTCATCGTCTCTATGGCTACACCTTC.

Details on this clonotype: A much more abundant neighbour one base away suggests this may be a read error. The rearrangement links TRBV5-6 to TRBJ2-1; D remains ambiguous. The germline V and J ends were trimmed by 5 bases and 10 bases, with 22 bases remaining between them. Germline V gene sequence: CDR1 SGHDT, CDR2 YYEEEE. This CDR3 is 15 amino acids long. The CDR3 protein is CASSGRSHYSYEQFF. For the CDR3, the DNA is TGTGCCAGCAGTGGACGGAGCCACTACTCCTACGAGCAGTTCTTC.

The V call is TRBV5-1, the J call TRBJ2-7; D uncertain. Trimming removed 0 bases at V and 3 bases at J, with 10 bases between. The CDR3 spans 14 residues. Germline CDR1 is SGHRS and CDR2 is YFSETQ. For the CDR3, the DNA is TGCGCCAGCAGCTTGGGGTCAGCCGACTACGAGCAGTACTTC. Amino acids: CASSLGSADYEQYF.

This clonotype was seen at least ten times. V and J are TRBV7-2 and TRBJ1-5; D not certain. Looked up from germline, CDR1 is SGHTA and CDR2 is FQGNSA. CDR3 length: 16 amino acids. With 5 bases removed from V and 3 bases from J, the gap between germline ends came to 17 bases. The CDR3 DNA reads as TGTGCCAGCAGCCCATCCGTGGCGGAATACAATCAGCCCCAGCATTTT. Its translation is CASSPSVAEYNQPQHF.

This clonotype was detected only a few times. This chain links TRBV5-1 with TRBJ2-1; no firm D call. The CDR3 has 14 residues. Trimming took off 5 bases at V and 7 bases at J, with 16 bases between the two ends. CDR1 SGHRS and CDR2 YFSETQ come from the germline V gene. In DNA, the CDR3 is TGCGCCAGCAGGGATGAGCTTACGCAGAATGAGCAGTTCTTC. Residues: CASRDELTQNEQFF.

This clonotype was detected ten times or more. The CDR3 nucleotides read TGCGCCAGCAGCCTACTTAGCAGCACAGATACGCAGTATTTT. Protein sequence: CASSLLSSTDTQYF. The chain joins TRBV5-1 to TRBJ2-3; D uncertain. V lost 4 bases and J lost 0, with 9 bases in between. This CDR3 spans 14 amino acids. Germline V gene lookup returns CDR1 SGHRS and CDR2 YFSETQ.

This clonotype was seen many times. This chain links TRBV24-1 with TRBJ2-3; D remains unclear. The CDR3 extends over 13 amino acids. Germline CDR1 and CDR2: KGHDR and SFDVKD. Trimming removed 7 bases from V and 4 bases from J, with 11 bases in between. DNA for the CDR3: TGTGCCACCAGCGCCCCAATGGCAGATACGCAGTATTTT. It encodes CATSAPMADTQYF.

This clonotype appeared many times. The genes are TRBV11-2 and TRBJ2-3; 8 bases align to TRBD1. Looked up from germline, CDR1 is SGHAT and CDR2 is FQNNGV. The CDR3 is made up of 17 amino acids. Trimming removed 6 bases from V and 1 base from J; junction bases left unmatched: 12. The CDR3 here is CASRHKGLGQGTDTQYF. The CDR3 nucleotides read TGTGCCAGCAGACATAAAGGTCTGGGACAGGGCACAGATACGCAGTATTTT.

This clonotype occurred a few times. J is TRBJ2-3 and V is TRBV10-3, with 7 nucleotides matching TRBD1. Germline lookup yields CDR1 ENHRY and CDR2 SYGVKD. The J segment lost 2 bases and the V segment lost 10 bases, leaving 9 bases of the junction unmatched. This CDR3 contains 14 residues. CDR3 sequence: CATDRGQITDTQYF. DNA for the CDR3: TGTGCCACCGATCGGGGACAGATCACAGATACGCAGTATTTT.

At least ten counts were recorded for this clonotype. The V and J genes are TRBV7-2 and TRBJ2-3, with 7 bases aligning to TRBD2. This CDR3 has 15 amino acids. CDR1 and CDR2 from the germline V gene are SGHTA and FQGNSA. J gave up 5 bases and V 5 bases, and 10 bases lay outside the gene matches. The CDR3 bases are TGTGCCAGCAGCCCGCGGGGGTTTGTGTTAGATACGCAGTATTTT. Translating gives CASSPRGFVLDTQYF.

The chain recombines TRBV7-9 with TRBJ2-7, with 7 bases identical to TRBD2. The V segment lost 5 bases and the J segment 2 bases; nucleotides outside the gene matches: 15. The CDR3 covers 17 residues. Germline values: CDR1 SEHNR, CDR2 FQNEAQ (reference sequence). The CDR3 region is CASSHIRPGRYTYEQYF. Here the CDR3 DNA reads TGTGCCAGCAGCCACATTCGACCCGGGAGGTACACCTACGAGCAGTACTTC.

At least ten counts were recorded for this clonotype. V gene TRBV6-1 combines with J gene TRBJ2-2; TRBD2 agrees at 10 bases. CDR1 is MNHNS and CDR2 is SASEGT in the germline V gene. The CDR3 consists of 16 residues. V shed 6 bases, J shed 7 bases, and the junction held 11 bases outside the gene matches. The CDR3 loop reads CASSPPAGGPNGELFF. In DNA form, the CDR3 reads TGTGCCAGCAGCCCGCCAGCGGGAGGGCCGAACGGGGAGCTGTTTTTT.

In its sample, this clonotype was seen a few times. This may come from a read error, since a much larger clone is one base off. The chain employs TRBV9 and TRBJ2-4; TRBD1 is a possible D gene (6 bases). Germline CDR1 reads SGDLS; CDR2 reads YYNGEE. The CDR3 totals 17 residues. V was cut by 0 bases and J by 5 bases, with 18 bases left in between. CDR3 nucleotides: TGTGCCAGCAGCGTAGCTATGGGGGCGCGTCCCCAAAACATTCAGTACTTC. Encoded protein: CASSVAMGARPQNIQYF. Supplemented by reference TRBV9 and TRBJ2-4, the full variable domain reads DSGVTQTPKHLITATGQRVTLRCSPRSGDLSVYWYQQSLDQGLQFLIQYYNGEERAKGNILERFSAQQFPDLHSELNLSSLELGDSALYFCASSVAMGARPQNIQYFGAGTRLSVL.

This clonotype has more than one count but fewer than ten. The chain is built from TRBV25-1 and TRBJ1-1; D unclear. The germline gives CDR1 MGHDK, CDR2 SYGVNS. The CDR3 length is 14 residues. With 3 bases removed from V and 4 bases from J, the gap between germline ends came to 12 bases. In DNA form, the CDR3 reads TGTGCCAGCAGTGAGCACCAATTCAGCACTGAAGCTTTCTTT. Translation: CASSEHQFSTEAFF.

The V call is TRBV11-2, the J call TRBJ2-3; 15 bases match TRBD2. Per the germline V gene, CDR1 is SGHAT and CDR2 is FQNNGV. V was clipped by 5 bases and J by 4 bases; unmatched bases: 4. The CDR3 has 16 amino acids. The CDR3 nucleotides are TGTGCCAGCAGCAGGACTAGCGGGGGGGCCGCAGATACGCAGTATTTT. Its protein product is CASSRTSGGAADTQYF.

This clonotype was detected many times. The V call is TRBV4-2, the J call TRBJ2-7; possible D gene TRBD2, 5 bases. There are 17 residues in the CDR3. V lost 0 bases and J lost 2, with 17 bases in between. Germline CDR1 is LGHNA and CDR2 is YNFKEQ. The CDR3 region is CASSQDLHAPRAYEQYF. The CDR3 bases are TGTGCCAGCAGCCAAGATTTACACGCTCCGCGGGCCTACGAGCAGTACTTC.

This clonotype was found a few times. The chain couples TRBV6-1 to TRBJ1-2, with D tentatively TRBD1 (6 bases). V gave up 6 bases and J gave up 2 bases, with 25 bases separating them. The CDR3 loop spans 18 amino acids. Per the germline V gene, CDR1 is MNHNS and CDR2 is SASEGT. CDR3 in amino acids: CASSSLLDQGRSNYGYTF. The CDR3 DNA sequence: TGTGCCAGCAGCTCCCTCCTTGACCAGGGGAGATCAAACTATGGCTACACCTTC.

The sample holds a few counts of this clonotype. The V gene is TRBV6-5, the J gene TRBJ2-4, with D perhaps matching TRBD2 (6 bases). Germline-derived CDR1 and CDR2 are MNHEY and SVGAGI. The CDR3 is 13 amino acids. Trimming removed 2 bases at V and 9 bases at J, with 11 bases between. The CDR3 DNA is TGTGCCAGCAGTTACGGGTCCGGGGGCATTCAGTACTTC. As protein: CASSYGSGGIQYF.

This clonotype occurred many times. The chain employs TRBV6-1 and TRBJ2-3; no firm D call. There are 15 residues in the CDR3. Germline V gives CDR1 MNHNS, CDR2 SASEGT. V was clipped by 5 bases and J by 4 bases, with 16 bases between them. The CDR3 loop reads CASSPRRANSDTQYF. CDR3 nucleotide sequence: TGTGCCAGCAGTCCCCGAAGGGCCAATTCAGATACGCAGTATTTT.